Presented here are 14 T cell receptor beta chains from one specimen sequenced in a study of molecular identifiers for immune sequencing clone quantification. TCRdb reprocessed the PCR reads with MiXCR, giving one entry per CDR3 protein. The data contain about half a million distinct CDR3 sequences, around a fifth of them singletons. Sequencing was done on a sample of naive CD8+ T cells from blood, with Jurkat cell RNA spiked in. Subset specified: FACS-sorted CD8+CD4-CCR7+CD45RA+ naive T cells. The source is a human donor in good health. Some libraries in this study had Jurkat cell RNA spiked in.

This clonotype was picked up a small number of times. This CDR3 is CASSLDPGGEQYF. DNA of the CDR3: TGTGCCAGCAGCTTAGACCCGGGGGGCGAGCAGTACTTC. The chain uses TRBV7-2 and TRBJ2-7; TRBD2 aligns across 7 bases. Looked up from germline, CDR1 is SGHTA and CDR2 is FQGNSA. The CDR3 consists of 13 residues. Germline trimming cut 1 base from V and 6 bases from J; bases unmatched to any gene: 3.

A word on this clonotype: A read error may be the cause here, since a much bigger clone is one base away. This CDR3 is missing its conserved last phenylalanine or tryptophan, likely due to a read error. The chain links TRBV7-9 to TRBJ1-5; D is perhaps TRBD1 (6 bases). The CDR3 runs to 16 residues. CDR1 and CDR2 from the germline V gene are SEHNR and FQNEAQ (reference sequence). Between the trimmed V and J ends, which lost 5 bases and 6 bases, there was a span of 20 bases. DNA for the CDR3: TGTGCCAGCAGCCCACATCAATCGGGGGGCGGTCAGCCCCAGCATTTA. The encoded protein is CASSPHQSGGGQPQHL.

Only a few counts were recorded for this clonotype. The chain links TRBV6-5 to TRBJ2-7; tentatively, D is TRBD2 (6 bases). Deletions cut 6 bases from V and 4 bases from J, with 13 bases between. Germline assignment: CDR1 MNHEY and CDR2 SVGAGI. There are 13 residues in the CDR3. The CDR3 bases are TGTGCCAGCAGCCCCGGGGGTTGGTACGAGCAGTACTTC. Amino acid sequence: CASSPGGWYEQYF.

This clonotype was counted ten times or more. The chain couples TRBV4-2 to TRBJ2-7; no reliable D call. The germline V gene has CDR1 LGHNA and CDR2 YNFKEQ. V gave up 1 base and J gave up 0 bases, with 10 bases separating them. The CDR3 runs to 15 residues. Written as DNA, the CDR3 is TGTGCCAGCAGCCAAGGGCGAACGAGCTCCTACGAGCAGTACTTC. Its protein product is CASSQGRTSSYEQYF.

This clonotype was observed a few times. The chain carries TRBV28 and TRBJ2-3; TRBD2 aligns across 12 bases. Trimming at V came to 4 bases and at J to 4 bases, leaving 15 bases not matched to a gene. Germline V CDR1 and CDR2: MDHEN, SYDVKM. The CDR3 totals 19 residues. The CDR3 here is CASSSLLLLTSGRSDTQYF. Written as DNA, the CDR3 is TGTGCCAGCAGTTCCCTTCTTCTTCTAACTAGCGGGAGGTCAGATACGCAGTATTTT.

Comments on this clonotype: A much larger clone lies a single base off, so this may be a read error. The chain couples TRBV4-1 to TRBJ2-4; D tentatively fits TRBD1 or TRBD2 (6 bases each). Germline V gives CDR1 MGHRA, CDR2 YSYEKL. The CDR3 consists of 14 residues. The ends were cut back, 4 bases at V and 8 bases at J, with 15 bases in the middle. CDR3 DNA sequence: TGCGCCAGCAGCCGGGGGGCCTCCCTGGACATTCAGTACTTC. Translation: CASSRGASLDIQYF.

This clonotype turned up a few times. The chain is built from TRBV4-1 and TRBJ1-1; 9 positions match TRBD1. V lost 0 bases, J lost 3 bases, and 2 bases stayed unmatched. The CDR3 length is 15 residues. CDR1 and CDR2 from the germline V gene are MGHRA and YSYEKL. This CDR3 is CASSQEWDRDTEAFF. CDR3 coding DNA: TGCGCCAGCAGCCAAGAGTGGGACAGGGACACTGAAGCTTTCTTT.

This clonotype was observed many times. The chain links TRBV16 to TRBJ1-1; D remains unclear. The CDR3 contains 14 residues. From germline, CDR1 is KGHSY and CDR2 FQNENV. Trimming removed 2 bases at V and 1 base at J, with 8 bases between. This CDR3 is CASSQDDGNTEAFF. DNA for the CDR3: TGTGCCAGCAGCCAAGACGACGGGAACACTGAAGCTTTCTTT.

This clonotype showed up many times. This chain joins TRBV6-6 and TRBJ1-5; D might be TRBD1 (5 bases). The CDR3 runs 14 residues. Germline CDR1 MNHNY, CDR2 SVGAGI (reference sequence). The V and J ends lost 6 bases and 5 bases respectively, with 14 bases between them. In nucleotides, the CDR3 is TGTGCCAGCAGATTAGAGGGGTCTTATCAGCCCCAGCATTTT. Its protein product is CASRLEGSYQPQHF.

This clonotype was counted many times. This chain joins TRBV3-1 and TRBJ2-4, with D unresolved. The CDR3 has 16 residues. The germline V gene has CDR1 LGHDT and CDR2 YNNKEL (reference sequence). Trimming shortened V by 0 bases and J by 0 bases, and 9 bases separated the two germline ends. This CDR3 is CASSQDPLPAKNIQYF. In DNA form, the CDR3 reads TGTGCCAGCAGCCAAGACCCCTTGCCAGCCAAAAACATTCAGTACTTC.

This clonotype was seen many times. The chain has TRBV28 and TRBJ1-1, with D uncertain. CDR1 is MDHEN, CDR2 SYDVKM, per germline. V was trimmed by 1 base and J by 2 bases, leaving 5 bases between them. CDR3 length equals 13 residues. This CDR3 is CASSLYINTEAFF. CDR3 nucleotides: TGTGCCAGCAGTTTATACATAAACACTGAAGCTTTCTTT.

Worth noting for this clonotype: A much bigger clone sits one base away, suggesting this may be a read error. The chain employs TRBV13 and TRBJ1-1; D not certain. Germline V lookup: CDR1 PRHDT, CDR2 FYEKMQ (reference sequence). V gave up 10 bases and J gave up 1 base, with 13 bases separating them. The CDR3 consists of 13 residues. The CDR3 is CANNYRGNTEAFF. As DNA, the CDR3 is TGTGCCAACAATTATCGGGGGAACACTGAAGCTTTCTTT.

J is TRBJ1-4 and V is TRBV19; no clear D. V gave up 7 bases and J gave up 8 bases, with 23 bases separating them. CDR1 and CDR2 from the germline V gene are LNHDA and SQIVND (reference sequence). CDR3 size: 16 residues. In DNA, the CDR3 is TGTGCCAGTAAGGCGGATACCGGTAGTTGGGGAGAAAAACTGTTTTTT. It yields the protein CASKADTGSWGEKLFF.

In this sample, this clonotype turned up many times. The gene calls are TRBV25-1 and TRBJ2-7; D tentatively reads TRBD1 or TRBD2 (5 bases each). Germline CDR1 reads MGHDK; CDR2 reads SYGVNS. CDR3 length equals 16 residues. Trimming left V 1 base short and J 5 bases short, with 18 bases between. Here the CDR3 DNA reads TGTGCCAGCAGTGAATTTCCCGGGACCCTGGAGAACGAGCAGTACTTC. Translated: CASSEFPGTLENEQYF.